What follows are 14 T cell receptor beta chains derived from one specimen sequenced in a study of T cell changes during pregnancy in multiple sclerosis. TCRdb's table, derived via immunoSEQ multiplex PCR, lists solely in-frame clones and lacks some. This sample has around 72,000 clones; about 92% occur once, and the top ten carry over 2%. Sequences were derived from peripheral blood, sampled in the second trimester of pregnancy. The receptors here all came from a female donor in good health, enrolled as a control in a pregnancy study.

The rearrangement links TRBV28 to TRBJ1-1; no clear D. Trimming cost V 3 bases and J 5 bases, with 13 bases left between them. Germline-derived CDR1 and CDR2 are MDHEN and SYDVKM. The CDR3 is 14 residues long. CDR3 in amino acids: CASSFKGVQTEAFF. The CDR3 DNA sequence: TGTGCCAGCAGTTTTAAGGGAGTCCAGACTGAAGCTTTCTTT.

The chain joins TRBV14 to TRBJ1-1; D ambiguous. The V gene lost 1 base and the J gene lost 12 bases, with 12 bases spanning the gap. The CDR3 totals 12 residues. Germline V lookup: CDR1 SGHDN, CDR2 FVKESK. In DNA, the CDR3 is TGTGCCAGCAGCCAAGGTGAGGTCCGAACTTTCTTT. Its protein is CASSQGEVRTFF.

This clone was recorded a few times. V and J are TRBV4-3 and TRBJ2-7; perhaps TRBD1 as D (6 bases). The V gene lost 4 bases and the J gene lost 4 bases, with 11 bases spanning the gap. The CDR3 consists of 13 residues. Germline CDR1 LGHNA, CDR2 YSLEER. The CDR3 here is CASSPGTQYEQYF. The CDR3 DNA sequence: TGCGCCAGCAGCCCTGGGACACAGTACGAGCAGTACTTC.

The CDR3 nucleotides read TGTGCCAGCAGCTTAGGGCGGGGGGGCCCAGATACGCAGTATTTT. Translated, it gives CASSLGRGGPDTQYF. V usage is TRBV7-3 and J usage is TRBJ2-3; 9 positions agree with TRBD2. The germline CDR1 and CDR2 sequences are SGHTA and FQGTGA. The V gene end was trimmed by 2 bases and the J gene end by 4 bases; junction bases not matched to a gene: 4. This CDR3 contains 15 residues.

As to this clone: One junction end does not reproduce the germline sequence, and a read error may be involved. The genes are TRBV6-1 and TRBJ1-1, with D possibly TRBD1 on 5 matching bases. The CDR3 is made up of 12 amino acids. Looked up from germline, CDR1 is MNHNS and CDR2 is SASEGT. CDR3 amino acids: CASTRVNTEAFF. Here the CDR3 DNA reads TGTGCGAGCACCAGGGTGAACACTGAAGCTTTCTTT.

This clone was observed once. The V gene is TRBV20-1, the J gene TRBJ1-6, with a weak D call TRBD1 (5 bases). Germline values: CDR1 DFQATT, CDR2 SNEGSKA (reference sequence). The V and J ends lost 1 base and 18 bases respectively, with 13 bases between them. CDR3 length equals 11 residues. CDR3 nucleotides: TGCAGTGCTAGAGCGTCCGGGGGATCCCACTTT. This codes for CSARASGGSHF.

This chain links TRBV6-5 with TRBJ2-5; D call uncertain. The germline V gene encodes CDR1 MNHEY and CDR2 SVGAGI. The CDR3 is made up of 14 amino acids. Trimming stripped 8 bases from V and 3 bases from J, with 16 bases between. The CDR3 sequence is CASSYTRLEETQYF. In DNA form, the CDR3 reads TGTGCCAGCTCCTACACGAGGCTCGAAGAGACCCAGTACTTC.

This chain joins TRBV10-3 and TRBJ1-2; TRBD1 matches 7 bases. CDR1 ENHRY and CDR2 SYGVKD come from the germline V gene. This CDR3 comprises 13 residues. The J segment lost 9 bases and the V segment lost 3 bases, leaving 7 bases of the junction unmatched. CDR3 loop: CAISDGGGWSYTF. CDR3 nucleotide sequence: TGTGCCATCAGTGACGGAGGGGGCTGGAGCTACACCTTC.

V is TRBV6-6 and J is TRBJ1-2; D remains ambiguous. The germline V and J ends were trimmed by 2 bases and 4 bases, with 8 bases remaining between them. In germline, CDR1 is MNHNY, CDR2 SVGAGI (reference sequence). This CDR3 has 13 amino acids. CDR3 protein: CASSYAVSYGYTF. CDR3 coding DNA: TGTGCCAGCAGTTACGCAGTTTCCTATGGCTACACCTTC.

CDR3 coding DNA: TGTGCCAGCAGCGACAGGGGTGGAGTGAACACTGAAGCTTTCTTT. Translating gives CASSDRGGVNTEAFF. The chain employs TRBV9 and TRBJ1-1, with 7 bases fitting TRBD1. Trimming took 3 bases from V and 0 from J; bases not matched to a gene: 5. The CDR3 sequence is 15 residues long. Germline V lookup: CDR1 SGDLS, CDR2 YYNGEE.

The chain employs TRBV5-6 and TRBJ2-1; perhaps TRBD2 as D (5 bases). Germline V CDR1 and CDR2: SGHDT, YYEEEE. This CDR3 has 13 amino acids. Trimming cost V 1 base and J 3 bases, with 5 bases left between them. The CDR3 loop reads CASSLRDYNEQFF. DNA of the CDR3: TGTGCCAGCAGCTTGCGGGACTACAATGAGCAGTTCTTC.

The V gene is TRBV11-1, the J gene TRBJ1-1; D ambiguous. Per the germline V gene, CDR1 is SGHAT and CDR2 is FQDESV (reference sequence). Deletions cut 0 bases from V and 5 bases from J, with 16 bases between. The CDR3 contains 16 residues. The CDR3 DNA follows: TGTGCCAGCAGCTTAGCGAGGGCCTCTCGTAGGACTGAAGCTTTCTTT. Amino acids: CASSLARASRRTEAFF.

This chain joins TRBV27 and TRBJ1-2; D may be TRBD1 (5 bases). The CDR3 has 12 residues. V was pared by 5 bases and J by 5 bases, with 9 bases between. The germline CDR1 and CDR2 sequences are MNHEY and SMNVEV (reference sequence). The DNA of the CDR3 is TGTGCCAGCAGTCCCGACAGATATGGCTACACCTTC. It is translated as CASSPDRYGYTF.

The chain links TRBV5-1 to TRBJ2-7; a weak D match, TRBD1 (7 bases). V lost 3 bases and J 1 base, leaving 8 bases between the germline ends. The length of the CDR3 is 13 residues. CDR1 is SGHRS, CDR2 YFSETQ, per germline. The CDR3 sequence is CASSSGGSYEQYF. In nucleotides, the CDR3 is TGCGCCAGCAGCTCAGGGGGGTCCTACGAGCAGTACTTC.